The rows below give T cell receptor beta chains drawn from one sample of a study of T cell repertoires in cytomegalovirus infection. Their antigen targets remain unknown. One entry per CDR3 protein results from TCRdb running MiXCR on the reads. The table has under 450,000 distinct CDR3 sequences, 34% seen once. The input for sequencing was cultured PBMCs, taken from culture after CMV antigen stimulation. The receptor source for this set is a human donor in good health (CMV status not recorded). Some clones in this sample may be carry-over from other donors' samples. The CDR3 runs from the conserved cysteine through the conserved F or W. Each record gives: V gene, D gene, clone size, J gene, CDR3 protein, CDR3 DNA. The D gene is left open where the match is weak. Not every row has a clone size; where given, it reads once, few, many or a size class.

v_gene: TRBV29-1
d_gene: -
abundance: few
j_gene: TRBJ2-5
CDR3aa: CSVEFTAPGETQYF
CDR3nt: TGCAGCGTTGAATTTACAGCGCCGGGAGAGACCCAGTACTTC

v_gene: TRBV12-3/TRBV12-4
d_gene: -
abundance: -
j_gene: TRBJ1-4
CDR3aa: CASSLRGITNEKLFF
CDR3nt: TGTGCCAGCAGTCTAAGAGGTATCACTAATGAAAAACTGTTTTTT

v_gene: TRBV7-4
d_gene: -
abundance: -
j_gene: TRBJ1-1
CDR3aa: CAGQYRPVGTEAFF
CDR3nt: TGTGCCGGACAATATAGACCTGTAGGTACTGAAGCTTTCTTT

v_gene: TRBV7-2
d_gene: TRBD2
abundance: few
j_gene: TRBJ2-1
CDR3aa: CASSPPRGTGGFF
CDR3nt: TGTGCCAGCAGCCCCCCGCGGGGGACGGGCGGGTTCTTC

v_gene: TRBV2
d_gene: -
abundance: -
j_gene: TRBJ2-1
CDR3aa: CASARDPRYNEQFF
CDR3nt: TGTGCCAGCGCTCGGGACCCGCGCTACAATGAGCAGTTCTTC

v_gene: TRBV5-1
d_gene: TRBD1
abundance: -
j_gene: TRBJ1-2
CDR3aa: CASSFGRGDGYTF
CDR3nt: TGCGCCAGCAGCTTTGGCAGGGGGGATGGCTACACCTTC

v_gene: TRBV2
d_gene: TRBD1
abundance: few
j_gene: TRBJ2-2
CDR3aa: CASRKDRATGELFF
CDR3nt: TGTGCCAGCAGGAAGGACAGGGCCACCGGGGAGCTGTTTTTT

v_gene: TRBV19
d_gene: -
abundance: -
j_gene: TRBJ2-3
CDR3aa: CASSTSGHKISTDTQYF
CDR3nt: TGTGCCAGTAGTACCTCGGGACACAAGATTAGCACAGATACGCAGTATTTT

v_gene: TRBV7-3
d_gene: -
abundance: -
j_gene: TRBJ2-3
CDR3aa: CASSSRGRTDTQYF
CDR3nt: TGTGCCAGCAGCTCCCGCGGACGCACAGATACGCAGTATTTT

v_gene: TRBV12-3/TRBV12-4
d_gene: -
abundance: -
j_gene: TRBJ1-2
CDR3aa: CASSLVRGRRGGYTF
CDR3nt: TGTGCCAGCAGTTTAGTCCGGGGGCGGAGAGGTGGCTACACCTTC

v_gene: TRBV7-2
d_gene: TRBD1
abundance: few
j_gene: TRBJ1-2
CDR3aa: CASSSGTGPGGYTF
CDR3nt: TGTGCCAGCAGCTCAGGGACAGGGCCCGGTGGCTACACCTTC

v_gene: TRBV12-3/TRBV12-4
d_gene: -
abundance: -
j_gene: TRBJ1-2
CDR3aa: CASSRTSNGYTF
CDR3nt: TGTGCCAGCAGTCGGACCTCAAATGGCTACACCTTC

v_gene: TRBV7-2
d_gene: TRBD1
abundance: -
j_gene: TRBJ1-1
CDR3aa: CASRYRGRRNTEAFF
CDR3nt: TGTGCCAGCAGATACAGGGGGCGAAGGAACACTGAAGCTTTCTTT

v_gene: TRBV12-3/TRBV12-4
d_gene: -
abundance: once
j_gene: TRBJ1-1
CDR3aa: CASSYRDGTEAFF
CDR3nt: TGTGCCAGCAGTTATAGGGATGGTACTGAAGCTTTCTTT

v_gene: TRBV12-3/TRBV12-4
d_gene: -
abundance: few
j_gene: TRBJ1-2
CDR3aa: CASRERYGYTF
CDR3nt: TGTGCCAGCAGGGAGAGATATGGCTACACCTTC

v_gene: TRBV6-9
d_gene: -
abundance: few
j_gene: TRBJ1-2
CDR3aa: CASSYEIVASVRQNISNYGYTF
CDR3nt: TGTGCCAGCAGTTATGAAATAGTGGCTTCGGTGAGACAGAACATTTCTAACTATGGCTACACCTTC

v_gene: TRBV28
d_gene: -
abundance: -
j_gene: TRBJ2-7
CDR3aa: CASSGDRRYEQYF
CDR3nt: TGTGCCAGCAGTGGGGATCGGCGGTACGAGCAGTACTTC

v_gene: TRBV11-2
d_gene: TRBD2
abundance: few
j_gene: TRBJ2-1
CDR3aa: CASSLGLAGVYEQFF
CDR3nt: TGTGCCAGCAGCCTAGGACTAGCGGGAGTATATGAGCAGTTCTTC

v_gene: TRBV7-2
d_gene: TRBD2
abundance: -
j_gene: TRBJ2-5
CDR3aa: CASSLNSGGKGETQYF
CDR3nt: TGTGCCAGCAGCCTAAATAGCGGGGGAAAGGGGGAGACCCAGTACTTC

v_gene: TRBV7-2
d_gene: -
abundance: -
j_gene: TRBJ2-7
CDR3aa: CASSLVKSGEQYF
CDR3nt: TGTGCCAGCAGCTTAGTTAAGTCTGGAGAGCAGTACTTC

v_gene: TRBV12-3/TRBV12-4
d_gene: -
abundance: -
j_gene: TRBJ2-7
CDR3aa: CASSPGFLNEQYF
CDR3nt: TGTGCCAGCAGTCCAGGTTTTCTCAACGAGCAGTACTTC

v_gene: TRBV7-8
d_gene: TRBD2
abundance: few
j_gene: TRBJ2-7
CDR3aa: CASSLSLLAGEYEQYF
CDR3nt: TGTGCCAGCAGCTTAAGCCTGTTAGCGGGTGAATACGAGCAGTACTTC

v_gene: TRBV7-2
d_gene: -
abundance: few
j_gene: TRBJ2-2
CDR3aa: CASGHGGPGELFF
CDR3nt: TGTGCCAGCGGCCATGGTGGCCCCGGGGAGCTGTTTTTT

v_gene: TRBV19
d_gene: -
abundance: few
j_gene: TRBJ1-6
CDR3aa: CASSQLASPLHF
CDR3nt: TGTGCCAGTAGTCAATTAGCGTCACCCCTCCACTTT

v_gene: TRBV18
d_gene: -
abundance: few
j_gene: TRBJ2-3
CDR3aa: CASSPRWDTQYF
CDR3nt: TGTGCCAGCTCACCAAGATGGGATACGCAGTATTTT

v_gene: TRBV5-1
d_gene: -
abundance: once
j_gene: TRBJ2-1
CDR3aa: CASSLVAAYNEQFF
CDR3nt: TGCGCCAGCAGCTTAGTAGCGGCCTACAATGAGCAGTTCTTC

v_gene: TRBV19
d_gene: -
abundance: few
j_gene: TRBJ1-1
CDR3aa: CASVSYPRGAFF
CDR3nt: TGTGCCAGCGTATCATATCCCCGCGGAGCTTTCTTT

v_gene: TRBV5-4
d_gene: TRBD2
abundance: -
j_gene: TRBJ2-2
CDR3aa: CASSPLAGGGTGELFF
CDR3nt: TGTGCCAGCAGCCCCCTGGCGGGAGGGGGCACCGGGGAGCTGTTTTTT

v_gene: TRBV5-1
d_gene: -
abundance: -
j_gene: TRBJ1-1
CDR3aa: CASSPRAGGLNTEAFF
CDR3nt: TGCGCCAGCAGCCCACGTGCGGGCGGCTTGAACACTGAAGCTTTCTTT

v_gene: TRBV30
d_gene: -
abundance: -
j_gene: TRBJ1-5
CDR3aa: CAWNSHGGSNQPQHF
CDR3nt: TGTGCCTGGAACTCTCACGGGGGTAGCAATCAGCCCCAGCATTTT

v_gene: TRBV7-2
d_gene: -
abundance: many
j_gene: TRBJ2-5
CDR3aa: CASTQGAGGETQYF
CDR3nt: TGTGCCAGCACCCAGGGGGCGGGAGGAGAGACCCAGTACTTC

v_gene: TRBV19
d_gene: TRBD2
abundance: -
j_gene: TRBJ2-1
CDR3aa: CASSAWTGLNYNEQFF
CDR3nt: TGTGCCAGTAGTGCTTGGACGGGACTAAATTACAATGAGCAGTTCTTC

v_gene: TRBV7-2
d_gene: -
abundance: -
j_gene: TRBJ2-5
CDR3aa: CASSLIGRGLPSETQYF
CDR3nt: TGTGCCAGCAGCCTCATAGGTCGAGGCCTCCCGAGCGAGACCCAGTACTTC